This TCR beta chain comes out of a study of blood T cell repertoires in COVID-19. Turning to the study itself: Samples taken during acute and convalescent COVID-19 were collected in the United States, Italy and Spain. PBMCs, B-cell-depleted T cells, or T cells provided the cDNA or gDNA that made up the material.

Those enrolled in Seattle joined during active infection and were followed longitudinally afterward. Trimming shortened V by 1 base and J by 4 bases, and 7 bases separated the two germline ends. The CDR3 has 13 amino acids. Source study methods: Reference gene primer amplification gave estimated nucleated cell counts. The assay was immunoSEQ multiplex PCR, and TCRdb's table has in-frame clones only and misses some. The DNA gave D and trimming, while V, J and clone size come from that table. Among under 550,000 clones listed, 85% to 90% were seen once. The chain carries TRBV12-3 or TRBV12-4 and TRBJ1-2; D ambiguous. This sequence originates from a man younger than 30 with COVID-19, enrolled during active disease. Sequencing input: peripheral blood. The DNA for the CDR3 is TGTGCCAGCAGTTTAGGCGGGTTCTATGGCTACACCTTC. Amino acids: CASSLGGFYGYTF.